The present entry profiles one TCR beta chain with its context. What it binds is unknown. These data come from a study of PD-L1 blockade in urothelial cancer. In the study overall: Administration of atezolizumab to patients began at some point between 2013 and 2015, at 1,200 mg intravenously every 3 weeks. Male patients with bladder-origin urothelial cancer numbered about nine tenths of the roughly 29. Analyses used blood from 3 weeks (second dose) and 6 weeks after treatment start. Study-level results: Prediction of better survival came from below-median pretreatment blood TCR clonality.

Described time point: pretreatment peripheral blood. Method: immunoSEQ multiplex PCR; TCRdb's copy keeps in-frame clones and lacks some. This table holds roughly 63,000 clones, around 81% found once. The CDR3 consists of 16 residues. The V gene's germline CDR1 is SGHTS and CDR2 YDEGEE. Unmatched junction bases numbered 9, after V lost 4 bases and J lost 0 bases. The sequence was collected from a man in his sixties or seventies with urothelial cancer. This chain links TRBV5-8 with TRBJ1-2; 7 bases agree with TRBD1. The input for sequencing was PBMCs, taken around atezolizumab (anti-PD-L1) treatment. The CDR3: CASSTRTGTANYGYTF. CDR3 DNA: TGTGCCAGCAGCACAAGGACGGGGACAGCTAACTATGGCTACACCTTC.